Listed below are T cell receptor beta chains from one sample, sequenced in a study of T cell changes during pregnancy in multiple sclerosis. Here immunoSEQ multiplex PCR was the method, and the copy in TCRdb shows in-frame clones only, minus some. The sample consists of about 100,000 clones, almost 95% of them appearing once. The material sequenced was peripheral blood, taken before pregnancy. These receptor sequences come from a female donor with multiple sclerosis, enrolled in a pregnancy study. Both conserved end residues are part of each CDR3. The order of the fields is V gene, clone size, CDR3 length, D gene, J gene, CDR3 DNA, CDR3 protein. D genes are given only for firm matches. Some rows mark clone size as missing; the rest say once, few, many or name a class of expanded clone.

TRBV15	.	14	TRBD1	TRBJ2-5	TGTGCCACCAGCAGGGACAGGGGGGGGGAGACCCAGTACTTC	CATSRDRGGETQYF
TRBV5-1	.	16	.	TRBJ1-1	TGCGCCAGCAGCTTCGATGGGAGGGCAGGATACACTGAAGCTTTCTTT	CASSFDGRAGYTEAFF
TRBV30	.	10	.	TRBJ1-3	TGTGCCTGGGCGGGAAACACCATATATTTT	CAWAGNTIYF
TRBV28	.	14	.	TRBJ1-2	TGTGCCAGCAGCCCCCACAGGGAAGGCTATGGCTACACCTTC	CASSPHREGYGYTF
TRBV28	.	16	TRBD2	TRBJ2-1	TGTGCCAGCAGTTTCTCGGGAGCGGGGGGGCAGTATGAGCAGTTCTTC	CASSFSGAGGQYEQFF
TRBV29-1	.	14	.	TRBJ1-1	TGCAGCGCCCTTAGAGGGGGGGGAGGCACTGAAGCTTTCTTT	CSALRGGGGTEAFF
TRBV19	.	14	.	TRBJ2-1	TGTGCCAGTAGTATAGGGTCTTCGGGGAATGAGCAGTTCTTC	CASSIGSSGNEQFF
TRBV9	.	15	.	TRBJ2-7	TGTGCCAGCAGCGTAGAGGGACAACTCAGCTACGAGCAGTACTTC	CASSVEGQLSYEQYF
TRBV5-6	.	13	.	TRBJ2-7	TGTGCCAGCAGCTTGTGGGTCGGGATTGAGCAGTACTTC	CASSLWVGIEQYF
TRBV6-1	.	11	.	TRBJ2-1	TGTGCCAGCAGGACAGGTCTTGAGCAGTTCTTC	CASRTGLEQFF
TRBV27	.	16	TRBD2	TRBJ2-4	TGTGCCAGCAGCACTCTGAGGACTAGCGGGATAAACATTCAGTACTTC	CASSTLRTSGINIQYF
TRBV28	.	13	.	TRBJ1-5	TGTGCCAGCAGGGAGACTATAGGTCAGCCCCAGCATTTT	CASRETIGQPQHF
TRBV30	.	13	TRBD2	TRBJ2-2	TGTGCCTGGGTTCTAGCGGGAGCCGGGGAGCTGTTTTTT	CAWVLAGAGELFF
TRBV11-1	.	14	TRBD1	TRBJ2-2	TGTGCCATCGGGAGGACAGGGGTTACCGGGGAGCTGTTTTTT	CAIGRTGVTGELFF
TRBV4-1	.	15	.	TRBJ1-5	TGCGCCAGCAGCCAAGTGGAGGGGCCCGCGCAGCCCCAGCATTTT	CASSQVEGPAQPQHF
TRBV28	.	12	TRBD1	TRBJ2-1	TGTGCCAGCAGTCTGCCAGGGGGCGAGCAGTTCTTC	CASSLPGGEQFF
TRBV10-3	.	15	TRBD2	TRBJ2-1	TGTGCCATCAGTGAGAAGCGGGAGTACTACAATGAGCAGTTCTTC	CAISEKREYYNEQFF
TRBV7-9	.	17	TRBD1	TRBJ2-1	TGTGCCAGCAGCTTTCCGAAGGGACAGAGCTCCTACAATGAGCAGTTCTTC	CASSFPKGQSSYNEQFF
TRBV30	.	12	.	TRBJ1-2	TGTGCCTGGGTCCCGGGAGAGTATGGCTACACCTTC	CAWVPGEYGYTF
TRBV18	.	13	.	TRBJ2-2	TGTGCCAGCTCACCAGGCCAACAGGGGGAGCTGTTTTTT	CASSPGQQGELFF
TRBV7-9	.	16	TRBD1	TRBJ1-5	TGTGCCAGCAGCTCTGGACAGGGAAGGTGGAATCAGCCCCAGCATTTT	CASSSGQGRWNQPQHF
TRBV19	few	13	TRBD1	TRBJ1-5	TGTGCCACGAACACAGGGGTGGATCAGCCCCAGCATTTT	CATNTGVDQPQHF
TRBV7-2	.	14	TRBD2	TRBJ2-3	TGTGCCAGCAGCGCCCTAGCGGAAATCGATACGCAGTATTTT	CASSALAEIDTQYF
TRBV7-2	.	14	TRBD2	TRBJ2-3	TGTGCCAGCAGGGTAGCGGGAGTTTCGGATACGCAGTATTTT	CASRVAGVSDTQYF
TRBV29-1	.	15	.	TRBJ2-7	TGCAGCGTCCAAGGGGGTAACTCCTACTCCTACGAGCAGTACTTC	CSVQGGNSYSYEQYF
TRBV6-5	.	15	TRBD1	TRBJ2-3	TGTGCCAGCAGCAAGGACAGGGTGCGCACAGATACGCAGTATTTT	CASSKDRVRTDTQYF
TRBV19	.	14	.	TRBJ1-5	TGTGCCAGTATTGGGGGGGACTTACATCAGCCCCAGCATTTT	CASIGGDLHQPQHF
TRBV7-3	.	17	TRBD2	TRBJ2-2	TGTGCCAGCAGCCCGACGGGACTAGCGGTGAACACCGGGGAGCTGTTTTTT	CASSPTGLAVNTGELFF
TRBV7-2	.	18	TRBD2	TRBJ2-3	TGTGCCAGCAGCAAGGGGCAGCGGGAGGGGTTTTTCACAGATACGCAGTATTTT	CASSKGQREGFFTDTQYF
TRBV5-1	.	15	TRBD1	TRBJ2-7	TGCGCCAGCAGCTTAACCGGGACAGGAGCTTACGAGCAGTACTTC	CASSLTGTGAYEQYF
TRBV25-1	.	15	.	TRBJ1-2	TGTGCCAGCAGTGAACTGCTAGGTAGGGGGACTGGCTACACCTTC	CASSELLGRGTGYTF
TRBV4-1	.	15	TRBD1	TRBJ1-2	TGCGCCAGCAGCCCTAGGGGACAGCTCAACTATGGCTACACCTTC	CASSPRGQLNYGYTF
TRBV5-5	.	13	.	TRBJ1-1	TGTGCCAGCAGCTTGTTTATGAACACTGAAGCTTTCTTT	CASSLFMNTEAFF
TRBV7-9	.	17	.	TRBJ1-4	TGTGCCAGCAGCCCAGTGGGACATACTGCAACTAATGAAAAACTGTTTTTT	CASSPVGHTATNEKLFF
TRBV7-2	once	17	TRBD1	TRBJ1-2	TGTGCCAGCAGCCCCCGCCGGGACAGGGGGCGTCATGGTGGCTACACCTTC	CASSPRRDRGRHGGYTF
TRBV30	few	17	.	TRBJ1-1	TGTGCCTGGAGTGGTGGAGGTTCCGGGGGGAAGTTCACTGAAGCTTTCTTT	CAWSGGGSGGKFTEAFF
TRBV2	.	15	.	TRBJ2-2	TGTGCCAGCAGTGACCGAGGTCTATTTACCGGGGAGCTGTTTTTT	CASSDRGLFTGELFF
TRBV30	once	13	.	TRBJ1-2	TGTGCCTGGAGTGTAGGGGCAGGCGATTCGGACGTCTTC	CAWSVGAGDSDVF
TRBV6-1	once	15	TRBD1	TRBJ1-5	TGTGCCAGCAGGGGGGGACAGGGGGCCTATCAGCCCCAGCATTTT	CASRGGQGAYQPQHF
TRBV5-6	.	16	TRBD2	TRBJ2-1	TGTGCCAGCAGCTTGGAGCTAGCGGGAGGACTAAATGAGCAGTTCTTC	CASSLELAGGLNEQFF
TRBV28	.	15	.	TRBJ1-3	TGTGCCAGCAGTTTCACAGGGATCCCCGGAAACACCATATATTTT	CASSFTGIPGNTIYF
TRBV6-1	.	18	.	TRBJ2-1	TGTGCCAGCAGTGATATTGACCCGGGACACCTAACACACAATGAGCAGTTCTTC	CASSDIDPGHLTHNEQFF
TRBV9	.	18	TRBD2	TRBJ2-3	TGTGCCAGCAGCGTAGAGTACGCAGCGGGAGGGGTCACAGATACGCAGTATTTT	CASSVEYAAGGVTDTQYF
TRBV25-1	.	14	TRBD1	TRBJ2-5	TGTGCCAGCAGTGGGCAGGGGGCGCAAGAGACCCAGTACTTC	CASSGQGAQETQYF
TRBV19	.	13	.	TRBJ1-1	TGTGCCAGTAGTATCTCCAGGGCCACTGAAGCTTTCTTT	CASSISRATEAFF
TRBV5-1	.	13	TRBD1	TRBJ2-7	TGCGCCAGCAGCTTCACGACAGGGCGCGAGCAGTACTTC	CASSFTTGREQYF
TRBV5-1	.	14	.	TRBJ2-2	TGCGCCAGCAGTCTGGGGGCAAGCACCGGGGAGCTGTTTTTT	CASSLGASTGELFF
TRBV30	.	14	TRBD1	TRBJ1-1	TGTGCCTGGAGTGTAGCAGGGGGTGTTACTGAAGCTTTCTTT	CAWSVAGGVTEAFF
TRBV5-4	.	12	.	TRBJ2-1	TGTGCCAGCAGCTTGGATCGGGACAAGCAGTTCTTC	CASSLDRDKQFF
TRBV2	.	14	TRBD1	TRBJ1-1	TGTGCCAGCAGTAGACAGGGGGGCAGCACTGAAGCTTTCTTT	CASSRQGGSTEAFF
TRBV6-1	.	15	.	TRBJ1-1	TGTGCCAGCAGTCCCTTCCAGGGCCTGAACACTGAAGCTTTCTTT	CASSPFQGLNTEAFF
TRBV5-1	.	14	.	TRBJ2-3	TGCGCCAGCAGCTTGGAAGTTGACTTAGATACGCAGTATTTT	CASSLEVDLDTQYF
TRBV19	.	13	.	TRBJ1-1	TGTGCCAGTAGTGCTTCAACGGGCACTGAAGCTTTCTTT	CASSASTGTEAFF
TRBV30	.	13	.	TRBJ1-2	TGTGCCTTAAACAGCCTACCTAACTATGGCTACACCTTC	CALNSLPNYGYTF
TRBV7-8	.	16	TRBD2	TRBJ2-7	TGTGCCAGCAGCTCTTCCGTAGCGGGAGGTACCTACGAGCAGTACTTC	CASSSSVAGGTYEQYF
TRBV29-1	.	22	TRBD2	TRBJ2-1	TGCAGCGTTGGCCCCACAGGAAGGACGGGACTAGCGGGAGTGGAGTCCTACAATGAGCAGTTCTTC	CSVGPTGRTGLAGVESYNEQFF
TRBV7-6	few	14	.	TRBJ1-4	TGTGCCAGCAGCGGGGGCAGAGAAGGTGAAAAACTGTTTTTT	CASSGGREGEKLFF